This T cell receptor (beta chain) was documented in a study of blood T cell repertoires in COVID-19. Looking at the study overall: PBMCs, B-cell-depleted T cells, or T cells were the source of the cDNA or gDNA that made up the material.

V was clipped by 2 bases and J by 6 bases, with 19 bases between them. There are 17 residues in the CDR3. TCRdb keeps only in-frame clones here, not all; method: immunoSEQ multiplex PCR. The data show approximately 270,000 clones, approximately 90% seen once. This sequence joins TRBV23-1 and TRBJ2-2; possible D gene TRBD1, 6 bases. TRBV23-1 is given ORF status, its function remaining uncertain. The receptor comes from a man between 18 and 29 years old with active or convalescent COVID-19. The sequencing sample was made of peripheral blood. Written as DNA, the CDR3 is TGCGCCAGCAGTCAAAAAAGGGAACAGGGCCGTGCCGGGGAGCTGTTTTTT. It translates to CASSQKREQGRAGELFF.